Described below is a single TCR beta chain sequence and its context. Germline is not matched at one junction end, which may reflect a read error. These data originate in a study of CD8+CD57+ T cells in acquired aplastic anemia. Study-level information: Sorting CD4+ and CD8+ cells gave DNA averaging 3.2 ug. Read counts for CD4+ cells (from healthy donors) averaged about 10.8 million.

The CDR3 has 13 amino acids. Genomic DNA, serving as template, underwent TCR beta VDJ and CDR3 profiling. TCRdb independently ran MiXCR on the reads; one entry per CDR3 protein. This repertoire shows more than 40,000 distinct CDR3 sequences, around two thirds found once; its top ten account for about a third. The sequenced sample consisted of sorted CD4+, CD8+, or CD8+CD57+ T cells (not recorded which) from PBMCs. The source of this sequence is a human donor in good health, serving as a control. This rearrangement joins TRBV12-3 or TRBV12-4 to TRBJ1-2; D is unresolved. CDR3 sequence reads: CASSSLTTLTAAF. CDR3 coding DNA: TGTGCCAGCAGTTCTCTAACCACACTTACAGCGGCCTTC.